This TCR beta chain was found in a study of beta chain features in type 1 diabetes. Heparinised blood was drawn once per donor, averaging roughly 120 mL. CDR1 and CDR2 (germline): ENHRY, SYGVKD. CDR3 length: 13 residues. TCRB transcripts that were expressed got sequenced, as all of the isolated RNA had been reverse transcribed. Method: immunoSEQ multiplex PCR; TCRdb's copy keeps in-frame clones and lacks some. The top ten hold 2% to 2.5% of the sample, which has around 40,000 clones, roughly 70% seen once. Concerning this clone: The antigen is not known.

Regarding the study as a whole: The cDNA sequencing approach could over-represent high-TCR-expressing cells. TCRB CDR3 length was moderately but significantly reduced in all four CD4+ subsets of Type 1 diabetes patients.

This rearrangement joins TRBV10-3 to TRBJ2-5, with D possibly being TRBD1 (5 bases). The J call may not be correct, given that the DNA end is closer to TRBJ2-7. The clonotype was recovered from a woman younger than 35 with type 1 diabetes. The sample comprised Tregs from blood. The CDR3 nucleotides are TGTGCCATCGGCAGGGTGAGTCCCTACGAGCAGTACTTC. This codes for CAIGRVSPYEQYF.